This paragraph reports one TCR beta chain. The V end lost 1 base, the J end lost 18 bases, and 22 bases lay between the germline ends. This CDR3 comprises 15 residues. Germline loops: CDR1 SGHTA, CDR2 FQGNSA. Genomic DNA, the template, was used for profiling of the TCR beta VDJ and CDR3. TCRdb recomputed calls from the reads with MiXCR, one row per CDR3 protein. Here the sample spans hundreds of thousands of distinct CDR3 sequences, roughly 64% being singletons. This specimen comes from a study of CD8+CD57+ T cells in acquired aplastic anemia. This clonotype originated in a human donor in good health, serving as a control. The chain employs TRBV7-2 and TRBJ1-6, with no clear D. The sample taken for sequencing was sorted CD4+, CD8+, or CD8+CD57+ T cells (not recorded which) from PBMCs. CDR3 amino acids: CASSLGQATNSPYHF. CDR3 nucleotides: TGTGCCAGCAGCTTAGGGCAGGCGACGAATTCACCGTACCACTTT. The full variable domain, rest sourced from reference TRBV7-2 and TRBJ1-6, is GAGVSQSPSNKVTEKGKDVELRCDPISGHTALYWYRQSLGQGLEFLIYFQGNSAPDKSGLPSDRFSAERTGGSVSTLTIQRTQQEDSAVYLCASSLGQATNSPYHFGNGTRLTVT.